Each of the 18 T cell receptor beta chains below was sequenced from the same sample in a study of T cells in Graves' hyperthyroidism and ophthalmopathy (dated by TCRdb to the late 2010s). To prepare the library, multiplex PCR was applied. These reads were obtained on an Illumina HiSeq 2000. Amplification of TCR beta CDR3 regions was carried out from RNA transcripts. The first round of RT-PCR for the TCR CDR3 was performed with the HTBI primer set and the Qiagen OneStep RT-PCR kit. The raw public reads went through TCRdb reprocessing: fastp at Q25, MiXCR clone calling, in-frame beta chains kept. For every CDR3 protein sequence, its rows merge into one entry that carries the most common genes and DNA. Present in this sample are approximately 400,000 distinct CDR3 sequences, around a sixth of which were seen just once. The ten largest clones capture over 35% of the sample. Specimen: blood. The receptor set was obtained from a man aged 18 to 29 with Graves' ophthalmopathy.

This chain uses TRBV20-1 with TRBJ2-5, with 9 bases matching TRBD2. This CDR3 region has 14 residues. With V trimmed by 4 bases and J by 2 bases, 5 bases remained unmatched. Germline V gives CDR1 DFQATT, CDR2 SNEGSKA (reference sequence). The CDR3 DNA follows: TGCAGTGCTAATAGCGGGGGAGATCAAGAGACCCAGTACTTC. Encoded protein: CSANSGGDQETQYF.

The sample holds many counts of this clonotype. The chain couples TRBV12-3 or TRBV12-4 to TRBJ1-5; 8 bases agree with TRBD1. With 4 bases clipped from V and 7 bases from J, the junction kept 6 bases outside the gene matches. This CDR3 has 14 amino acids. The CDR3 loop reads CASSSTGVGQPQHF. Written as DNA, the CDR3 is TGTGCCAGCAGTTCGACAGGGGTAGGACAGCCCCAGCATTTT.

This clonotype was seen a handful of times. The V and J genes are TRBV19 and TRBJ1-2; the D gene is possibly TRBD1 (6 bases). CDR3 length: 14 amino acids. Trimming stripped 4 bases from V and 6 bases from J, with 15 bases between. Germline V gene data show CDR1 as LNHDA and CDR2 as SQIVND (reference sequence). DNA for the CDR3: TGTGCCAGTAGTACATGGACAGTGTGGAATGGCTACACCTTC. Amino acid sequence: CASSTWTVWNGYTF.

This clonotype was seen repeatedly, ten times or more. The CDR3 region is CASSIGTGNQPQHF. Written as DNA, the CDR3 is TGCGCCAGCAGCATCGGGACAGGCAATCAGCCCCAGCATTTT. The chain carries TRBV5-1 and TRBJ1-5; 7 bases match TRBD1. From germline, CDR1 is SGHRS and CDR2 YFSETQ. This CDR3 spans 14 amino acids. Trimming removed 4 bases from V and 2 bases from J; junction bases left unmatched: 3.

There are a few counts of this clonotype. The rearrangement uses TRBV10-1 and TRBJ2-3; D may be TRBD1 (6 bases). The CDR3 is 15 residues long. Germline CDR1 WNHNN, CDR2 SYGVQD (reference sequence). The V end was cut by 0 bases, the J end by 0 bases, with 7 bases between. CDR3 residues: CASSESQGSTDTQYF. The CDR3 bases are TGCGCCAGCAGTGAGTCTCAGGGGAGCACAGATACGCAGTATTTT.

At least ten counts were recorded for this clonotype. J is TRBJ1-5 and V is TRBV5-5; no clear D. The V end was cut by 0 bases, the J end by 2 bases, with 9 bases between. The CDR3 is 15 residues long. Germline CDR1 is SGHKS and CDR2 is YYEKEE (reference sequence). The DNA of the CDR3 is TGTGCCAGCAGCTTGGTATGGGGAGGCAATCAGCCCCAGCATTTT. As protein: CASSLVWGGNQPQHF.

This clonotype was counted at least ten times. The chain is built from TRBV7-3 and TRBJ1-6; D gene uncertain. The ends were cut back, 4 bases at V and 10 bases at J, with 17 bases in the middle. The germline V gene has CDR1 SGHTA and CDR2 FQGTGA. This CDR3 has 15 residues. The DNA for the CDR3 is TGTGCCAGCAGCTCCTCCGATGATGGCGGATCACCCCTCCACTTT. It encodes CASSSSDDGGSPLHF.

This clonotype was seen at least ten times. The chain uses TRBV7-8 and TRBJ1-5, with 7 nucleotides matching TRBD1. There are 14 residues in the CDR3. Germline V gene lookup returns CDR1 SGHVS and CDR2 FQNEAQ. The ends lost 2 bases at V and 7 bases at J; junction bases unmatched: 5. The CDR3 reads CASSLRAGGQPQHF. CDR3 coding DNA: TGTGCCAGCAGCTTAAGGGCAGGGGGACAGCCCCAGCATTTT.

On this clonotype: A single base separates this from a much larger clone, so it may be a read error. The chain links TRBV5-1 to TRBJ1-5; 7 bases are a match to TRBD1. Germline CDR1 and CDR2: SGHRS and YFSETQ. CDR3 size: 16 residues. CDR3: CASSLAGTDSNRPQHF. CDR3 in DNA: TGCGCCAGCAGCTTGGCCGGGACAGATAGCAATCGGCCCCAGCATTTT.

At least ten counts were recorded for this clonotype. CDR3 coding DNA: TGCGCCAGCAGGGTCGGAGGCACTGAAGCTTTCTTT. The encoded protein is CASRVGGTEAFF. The chain carries TRBV5-1 and TRBJ1-1; D not certain. Germline loops: CDR1 SGHRS, CDR2 YFSETQ. With 5 bases removed from V and 4 bases from J, the gap between germline ends came to 9 bases. This CDR3 spans 12 amino acids.

J is TRBJ1-5 and V is TRBV6-1, with D unresolved. With 4 bases removed from V and 0 bases from J, the gap between germline ends came to 4 bases. The CDR3 runs to 13 residues. Germline V lookup: CDR1 MNHNS, CDR2 SASEGT. Here the CDR3 DNA reads TGTGCCAGCAGTGTGTATAGCAATCAGCCCCAGCATTTT. This codes for CASSVYSNQPQHF.

This clonotype was counted between two and nine times. The V call is TRBV6-1, the J call TRBJ2-1, with unresolved D. This CDR3 comprises 12 residues. V was clipped by 4 bases and J by 6 bases, with 7 bases between them. CDR1 is MNHNS and CDR2 is SASEGT in the germline V gene. CDR3 in amino acids: CASSARPNEQFF. The CDR3 region has the DNA TGTGCCAGCAGTGCTAGGCCCAATGAGCAGTTCTTC.

This chain uses TRBV7-6 with TRBJ2-1; the D is unclear. The CDR3 covers 12 residues. V shed 3 bases and J shed 5 bases, with 5 bases lying between them. Germline V gene sequence: CDR1 SGHVS, CDR2 FNYEAQ. DNA of the CDR3: TGTGCCAGCAGCTTTATAAACAATGAGCAGTTCTTC. Amino acids: CASSFINNEQFF.

The chain links TRBV27 to TRBJ1-6; TRBD1 aligns across 7 bases. Germline V gene data show CDR1 as MNHEY and CDR2 as SMNVEV (reference sequence). With V trimmed by 4 bases and J by 0 bases, 3 bases remained unmatched. The CDR3 is made up of 16 amino acids. For the CDR3, the DNA is TGTGCCAGCAGTTATAGGGGGCCCTCCTATAATTCACCCCTCCACTTT. It translates to CASSYRGPSYNSPLHF.

The table lists this clonotype with many counts. The J gene is TRBJ2-7, the V gene TRBV12-3 or TRBV12-4; possible D gene TRBD1, 5 bases. The CDR3 loop spans 15 amino acids. Trimming shortened V by 6 bases and J by 0 bases, and 15 bases separated the two germline ends. The CDR3: CASSYDSLLSYEQYF. The CDR3 bases are TGTGCCAGCAGCTACGACAGTCTTCTCTCCTACGAGCAGTACTTC.

This clonotype was seen only a few times. The V call is TRBV4-1, the J call TRBJ1-6; tentative D call: TRBD1 (6 bases). Germline loops: CDR1 MGHRA, CDR2 YSYEKL. V lost 4 bases and J lost 5, with 12 bases in between. The CDR3 spans 15 residues. CDR3 region: CASSLEGGNNSPLHF. CDR3 sequence (DNA): TGCGCCAGCAGCCTGGAAGGGGGGAATAATTCACCCCTCCACTTT.

This chain joins TRBV20-1 and TRBJ2-3; 7 bases are a match to TRBD2. The germline gives CDR1 DFQATT, CDR2 SNEGSKA (reference sequence). This CDR3 has 13 amino acids. Trimming removed 6 bases from V and 4 bases from J; junction bases left unmatched: 7. The CDR3 region is CSAPTRGADTQYF. For the CDR3, the DNA is TGCAGTGCCCCTACCCGGGGGGCAGATACGCAGTATTTT.

This clonotype was detected ten times or more. The J gene is TRBJ2-1, the V gene TRBV11-2, with D perhaps assigned TRBD1 or TRBD2 (5 bases each). Germline CDR1 SGHAT, CDR2 FQNNGV. V lost 1 base to trimming and J lost 2 bases, with 12 bases between them. The CDR3 has 16 amino acids. The CDR3 sequence: CASSLGGDLTYNEQFF. The CDR3 DNA reads TGTGCCAGCAGCTTAGGAGGGGACCTAACCTACAATGAGCAGTTCTTC.